This record looks at one T cell receptor beta chain sequence and its context. Its antigen is undetermined. This entry is derived from a study of vaccination and CD4 T cells after COVID-19. Study context: In culture, cells were exposed to overlapping spike peptides from SARS-CoV-2, HCoV-NL63, HCoV-OC43 and HCoV-229E.

CDR1 and CDR2 from the germline V gene are KGHDR and SFDVKD. The length of the CDR3 is 16 residues. V gave up 7 bases and J gave up 8 bases; unmatched junction bases: 13. Study conclusions and caveats: When vaccine-specific clones from convalescent patients were examined, 304 of 307 were spike mono-reactive.

Treatment given: approximately 9-day PBMC culture with coronavirus spike peptide pools or control peptides (ViraFEST assay). ViraFEST used peptide pools to expand antigen-specific T cells and subsequently sequenced their TCRs. Negative selection separated CD4+ T cells from roughly ten-day cultures. The assay that was used to sequence DNA from cultured CD4+ T cells was the Oncomine TCR Beta short-read assay. MiXCR, applied by TCRdb to the PCR reads, yields one record per CDR3 protein. The table includes about 26,000 distinct CDR3 sequences, less than 50% detected once. The receptor comes from a human donor who had recovered from COVID-19. Sequencing was performed on CD4+ T cells from blood, cultured in vitro. The J gene is TRBJ2-1, the V gene TRBV24-1, with TRBD1 matching over 10 bases. The chain's CDR3 is CATRRNDRGLSDEQFF. The DNA of the CDR3 is TGTGCCACCAGGAGGAACGACAGGGGGCTGTCTGATGAGCAGTTCTTC.